This passage covers 20 T cell receptor beta chains from one sample sequenced in a study of blood T cells in healthy people across ages. Sample-barcoded 5' priming and a J-beta primer mix drove a second PCR of about 7 to 12 cycles. One entry per CDR3 protein, called by TCRdb with MiXCR from the 5' RACE reads. The table includes about 1.4 million distinct CDR3 sequences, 59% detected once. Sequenced: blood. These receptors originate from a man aged 18 to 29 in good health.

This clonotype was detected only a few times. The chain links TRBV25-1 to TRBJ1-2; tentatively, D is TRBD1 (5 bases). V was cut by 10 bases and J by 5 bases, with 11 bases left in between. The CDR3 contains 11 residues. From germline, CDR1 is MGHDK and CDR2 SYGVNS. CDR3 in DNA: TGTGCCACCCACTGGGGGTATGGCTACACCTTC. Amino acids: CATHWGYGYTF.

Regarding this clonotype: An end of the junction does not agree with germline; a read error may underlie this. V usage is TRBV6-5 and J usage is TRBJ2-5, with D perhaps matching TRBD1 (5 bases). TRBJ2-7 matches the DNA end more closely, so the J call is doubtful. The V gene's germline CDR1 is MNHEY and CDR2 SVGAGI. CDR3 length equals 13 residues. CDR3 amino acids: CARSYIQGYEQYF. CDR3 nucleotide sequence: TGTGCCAGAAGTTACATCCAGGGCTACGAGCAGTACTTC.

This rearrangement joins TRBV6-6 to TRBJ2-5; 7 bases map to TRBD1. V trimming: 6 bases; J trimming: 11 bases; junction bases outside the gene matches: 6. This CDR3 is built from 11 residues. Per the germline V gene, CDR1 is MNHNY and CDR2 is SVGAGI (reference sequence). The CDR3 protein is CASRQGPIQYF. CDR3 coding DNA: TGTGCCAGCAGACAGGGGCCTATACAGTACTTC.

The chain is built from TRBV11-3 and TRBJ1-1; D not certain. Looked up from germline, CDR1 is SGHNT and CDR2 is YENEEA. The CDR3 runs to 15 residues. Trimming shortened V by 5 bases and J by 0 bases, and 13 bases separated the two germline ends. In nucleotides, the CDR3 is TGTGCCAGCAGCCCCGGTAGCGACATGAACACTGAAGCTTTCTTT. It is translated as CASSPGSDMNTEAFF.

The chain combines TRBV5-1 with TRBJ2-5, with 8 positions matching TRBD1. J was trimmed by 11 bases and V by 6 bases; bases with no gene match: 15. This CDR3 has 14 amino acids. The V gene's germline CDR1 is SGHRS and CDR2 YFSETQ. The CDR3: CASILGQGDNEQYF. The DNA of the CDR3 is TGCGCCAGCATTCTCGGACAGGGCGACAATGAGCAGTACTTC.

Points on this clonotype: One end of the junction fails to match germline, which may point to a read error. This chain joins TRBV25-1 and TRBJ2-3; D is unresolved. The CDR3 length is 13 residues. Germline CDR1 reads MGHDK; CDR2 reads SYGVNS. The chain's CDR3 is CASREYDKVSQYF. The DNA of the CDR3 is TGTGCCAGCAGGGAATATGATAAGGTGTCGCAGTATTTT.

The chain is built from TRBV20-1 and TRBJ2-5; TRBD2 aligns across 7 bases. The CDR3 totals 12 residues. Germline V CDR1 and CDR2: DFQATT, SNEGSKA (reference sequence). V was pared by 3 bases and J by 11 bases, with 9 bases of the junction left unmatched. This chain's CDR3 is CSASLFVREQYF. CDR3 nucleotides: TGCAGTGCTAGTCTATTTGTGCGGGAGCAGTACTTC.

The chain is built from TRBV12-5 and TRBJ1-1; D perhaps matches TRBD1 (5 bases). With 5 bases removed from V and 4 bases from J, the gap between germline ends came to 20 bases. Germline assignment: CDR1 LGHNT and CDR2 FRNRAP. The CDR3 contains 16 residues. CDR3: CASGVGTPGQGTEAFF. The CDR3 nucleotides read TGTGCTAGTGGTGTAGGCACTCCCGGACAAGGCACTGAAGCTTTCTTT.

The rearrangement uses TRBV11-2 and TRBJ2-5, with D possibly matching TRBD1 (5 bases). Per the germline V gene, CDR1 is SGHAT and CDR2 is FQNNGV. The CDR3 is made up of 13 amino acids. The ends were cut back, 1 base at V and 11 bases at J, with 14 bases in the middle. CDR3 sequence: CASSLGQYNEQYF. Written as DNA, the CDR3 is TGTGCCAGCAGCTTAGGACAGTACAATGAGCAGTACTTC.

This clonotype was detected ten times or more. This rearrangement joins TRBV3-1 to TRBJ1-1; D gene uncertain. The ends were cut back, 0 bases at V and 9 bases at J, with 11 bases in the middle. The CDR3 has 13 amino acids. Germline-derived CDR1 and CDR2 are LGHDT and YNNKEL (reference sequence). CDR3 sequence: CASSQDSGIKAFF. In nucleotides, the CDR3 is TGTGCCAGCAGCCAAGATTCGGGCATCAAAGCTTTCTTT. Full variable domain (missing parts from reference TRBV3-1 and TRBJ1-1): DTAVSQTPKYLVTQMGNDKSIKCEQNLGHDTMYWYKQDSKKFLKIMFSYNNKELIINETVPNRFSPKSPDKAHLNLHINSLELGDSAVYFCASSQDSGIKAFFGQGTRLTVV.

V gene TRBV6-2 or TRBV6-3 combines with J gene TRBJ1-2; D possibly corresponds to TRBD1 (6 bases). The ends were cut back, 6 bases at V and 6 bases at J, with 17 bases in the middle. Germline loops: CDR1 MNHEY, CDR2 SVGEGT. The CDR3 extends over 14 amino acids. The chain's CDR3 is CASRSTGTSDGYTF. The CDR3 nucleotides read TGTGCCAGCAGATCTACAGGGACGAGCGATGGCTACACCTTC.

Ten or more counts support this clonotype. The J gene is TRBJ2-7, the V gene TRBV20-1; the match to TRBD2 covers 10 bases. This CDR3 has 15 residues. Germline values: CDR1 DFQATT, CDR2 SNEGSKA (reference sequence). The J segment lost 3 bases and the V segment lost 2 bases, leaving 7 bases of the junction unmatched. CDR3 amino acids: CSARRASGGIYEQYF. The CDR3 DNA is TGCAGTGCTAGAAGGGCTAGCGGGGGTATCTACGAGCAGTACTTC.

V and J are TRBV7-9 and TRBJ2-1, with D possibly being TRBD2 (6 bases). The CDR3 extends over 15 amino acids. Germline values: CDR1 SEHNR, CDR2 FQNEAQ (reference sequence). The V gene lost 0 bases and the J gene lost 7 bases, with 13 bases spanning the gap. CDR3 sequence: CASSLAAFSGNEQFF. The CDR3 bases are TGTGCCAGCAGCTTAGCGGCCTTTAGCGGTAATGAGCAGTTCTTC.

As concerns this clonotype: A junction boundary mismatches the germline segment, possibly from a read error. The chain recombines TRBV29-1 with TRBJ2-7, with 7 bases aligning to TRBD1. The length of the CDR3 is 13 residues. Germline CDR1 and CDR2: SQVTM and ANQGSEA. For the CDR3, the DNA is TGCAGCGTTGTTACAGGGGTCGCCTACGGGCAGTACTTC. Translated, it gives CSVVTGVAYGQYF.

This chain connects TRBV4-3 to TRBJ2-1; 11 nucleotides agree with TRBD2. Germline V gene sequence: CDR1 LGHNA, CDR2 YSLEER. The CDR3 is made up of 16 amino acids. The trim removed 4 bases at V and 7 bases at J, leaving 9 bases unmatched. CDR3 in amino acids: CASSRSPSGGLNEQFF. Here the CDR3 DNA reads TGCGCCAGCAGCCGATCCCCTAGCGGGGGGTTGAATGAGCAGTTCTTC.

The rearrangement joins TRBV12-3 or TRBV12-4 to TRBJ2-4, with TRBD2 matching over 9 bases. The J call may be faulty, since TRBJ2-7 better matches the DNA end. The CDR3 runs 15 residues. The CDR3 region is CASSLSREGSYEQYF. The CDR3 DNA is TGTGCCAGCAGTCTATCGCGGGAGGGGTCCTACGAGCAGTACTTC.

CDR3 sequence reads: CASSRDPGLSTYEQYF. The DNA of the CDR3 is TGTGCCAGCAGCCGAGACCCGGGACTGAGTACCTACGAGCAGTACTTC. The chain uses TRBV6-5 and TRBJ2-7; TRBD2 might be the D (6 bases). The germline gives CDR1 MNHEY, CDR2 SVGAGI. Trimming stripped 6 bases from V and 2 bases from J, with 20 bases between. This CDR3 comprises 16 residues.

This chain connects TRBV28 to TRBJ2-7, with D possibly TRBD2 on 6 matching bases. The ends were cut back, 6 bases at V and 7 bases at J, with 22 bases in the middle. The CDR3 consists of 15 residues. Germline loops: CDR1 MDHEN, CDR2 SYDVKM. CDR3 in DNA: TGTGCCAGCAGCCGGGCGGACGCGGCGGGGCGAGAGCAGTACTTC. Amino acid sequence: CASSRADAAGREQYF.

The chain couples TRBV7-6 to TRBJ2-1; D might be TRBD1 or TRBD2, each matching 5 bases. The ends were cut back, 5 bases at V and 9 bases at J, with 20 bases in the middle. The CDR3 runs 15 residues. In germline, CDR1 is SGHVS, CDR2 FNYEAQ. CDR3 in DNA: TGTGCCAGCAGCCTACGAGGGGCGCGGGTTGGTGAGCAGTTCTTC. The encoded protein is CASSLRGARVGEQFF.

CDR3 bases: TGCAGTGCCCCCGGGGCCCCTAGCACAGATACGCAGTATTTT. This gives the protein CSAPGAPSTDTQYF. The chain employs TRBV20-1 and TRBJ2-3, with D perhaps given as TRBD1 or TRBD2 (5 bases each). The CDR3 runs to 14 residues. V lost 6 bases and J 0 bases, leaving 13 bases between the germline ends. CDR1 and CDR2 (germline): DFQATT, SNEGSKA (reference sequence).